The 20 T cell receptor beta chains below come from one sample, sequenced in a study of human T cells and chemical hapten exposure. Via MiXCR, TCRdb re-called the RACE reads, giving one row per CDR3 protein. The sample has more than 80,000 distinct CDR3 sequences; about 6.8% are singletons. Time point defined: patch test 1, 2 weeks after DPC sensitization. Treatment meaning: therapeutic diphenylcyclopropenone sensitization with weekly scalp DPC. The sample in question was whole blood, obtained in connection with sensitization to the hapten diphenylcyclopropenone (DPC). The receptors originated from a woman aged 30 to 39 with alopecia areata. Some clones in this sample may be carry-over from other donors' samples.

This clonotype was picked up many times. V gene TRBV10-3 combines with J gene TRBJ1-5; no reliable D call. In germline, CDR1 is ENHRY, CDR2 SYGVKD. This CDR3 has 17 residues. V was clipped by 2 bases and J by 2 bases, with 16 bases between them. The CDR3 is CAISERGPFAGNQPQHF. CDR3 nucleotides: TGTGCCATCAGTGAGCGGGGTCCGTTTGCTGGCAATCAGCCCCAGCATTTT.

This clonotype was seen ten or more times. V and J are TRBV30 and TRBJ2-7; possibly TRBD2 for D (6 bases). V shed 2 bases and J shed 2 bases, with 13 bases lying between them. Germline CDR1 GTSNPN, CDR2 SVGIG (reference sequence). The CDR3 is 14 amino acids. DNA for the CDR3: TGTGCCTGGAGTTATGACGGGGGAGCCTACGAGCAGTACTTC. Protein: CAWSYDGGAYEQYF.

This clonotype was detected many times. This chain joins TRBV5-1 and TRBJ2-2; D is possibly TRBD1 (5 bases). Per the germline V gene, CDR1 is SGHRS and CDR2 is YFSETQ. The CDR3 extends over 17 amino acids. Trimming left V 1 base short and J 5 bases short, with 18 bases between. CDR3 nucleotides: TGCGCCAGCAGCTTGAATCGCGTGACAGAGCCAACCGGGGAGCTGTTTTTT. It encodes CASSLNRVTEPTGELFF.

The chain couples TRBV12-5 to TRBJ1-5; weak D call: TRBD1 (6 bases). CDR3 length: 15 residues. Per germline, CDR1 LGHNT and CDR2 FRNRAP. Trimming left V 4 bases short and J 5 bases short, with 15 bases between. This CDR3 reads CASGSSVGGYQPQHF. The CDR3 DNA sequence: TGTGCTAGTGGTTCCTCGGTGGGGGGCTATCAGCCCCAGCATTTT.

This clonotype appeared a few times. DNA for the CDR3: TGTGCCAGCAGCTTAATAGGGTCCTCTGAAGCTTTCTTT. It is translated as CASSLIGSSEAFF. The genes are TRBV7-9 and TRBJ1-1; unclear D gene. Trimming took 2 bases from V and 6 from J, leaving 10 bases between them. This CDR3 is built from 13 residues. The V gene's germline CDR1 is SEHNR and CDR2 FQNEAQ (reference sequence).

As regards this clonotype: A much larger clone differs by one base, so this may be a read error. The genes are TRBV20-1 and TRBJ2-3, with D unclear. Trimming removed 6 bases from V and 6 bases from J, with 16 bases in between. The germline CDR1 and CDR2 sequences are DFQATT and SNEGSKA (reference sequence). The CDR3 covers 13 residues. CDR3 DNA: TGCAGTGCAAAGTGGGCAGAGCTGGATACGCAGTATTTT. Its protein is CSAKWAELDTQYF.

This chain joins TRBV18 and TRBJ1-1, with D possibly being TRBD1 (6 bases). This CDR3 comprises 16 residues. Trimming took off 2 bases at V and 0 bases at J, with 13 bases between the two ends. CDR1 is KGHSH and CDR2 is LQKENI in the germline V gene. This CDR3 reads CASSPIGQGLNTEAFF. CDR3 DNA: TGTGCCAGCTCACCAATTGGGCAGGGGCTGAACACTGAAGCTTTCTTT.

This clonotype has ten or more counts. The rearrangement links TRBV7-2 to TRBJ2-1, with D possibly being TRBD2 (5 bases). Per germline, CDR1 SGHTA and CDR2 FQGNSA. There are 12 residues in the CDR3. V lost 5 bases and J 9 bases, leaving 11 bases between the germline ends. In DNA, the CDR3 is TGTGCCAGCAGCCCTAGCTTGGCTGAGCAGTTCTTC. This sequence encodes CASSPSLAEQFF. The variable domain in full, completed from reference TRBV7-2 and TRBJ2-1, reads GAGVSQSPSNKVTEKGKDVELRCDPISGHTALYWYRQSLGQGLEFLIYFQGNSAPDKSGLPSDRFSAERTGGSVSTLTIQRTQQEDSAVYLCASSPSLAEQFFGPGTRLTVL.

The chain links TRBV12-3 or TRBV12-4 to TRBJ1-5, with a tentative D call TRBD1 (6 bases). The CDR3 runs to 15 residues. V was pared by 1 base and J by 3 bases, with 10 bases between. CDR3 protein: CASSLGGDNNQPQHF. The CDR3 coding sequence is TGTGCCAGCAGTTTAGGCGGGGACAACAATCAGCCCCAGCATTTT.

This clonotype was observed at least ten times. This sequence joins TRBV6-1 and TRBJ1-2; 9 bases match TRBD1. The CDR3 has 15 amino acids. In germline, CDR1 is MNHNS, CDR2 SASEGT. Unmatched junction bases numbered 12, after V lost 5 bases and J lost 8 bases. The CDR3 coding sequence is TGTGCCAGCAGTACGGAACAGGGGGCGCTTTTAGGCTACACCTTC. It yields the protein CASSTEQGALLGYTF.

This clonotype showed up many times. The genes are TRBV6-2 or TRBV6-3 and TRBJ1-5; no firm D call. V lost 2 bases to trimming and J lost 3 bases, with 23 bases between them. The germline V gene has CDR1 MNHEY and CDR2 SVGEGT. The CDR3 extends over 19 amino acids. The CDR3, as DNA: TGTGCCAGCAGTTACGGTGGGCCCGGTGGATTGCTCCTCAATCAGCCCCAGCATTTT. Amino acids: CASSYGGPGGLLLNQPQHF.

This clonotype has a count of ten or more. The CDR3 protein is CAISAEGTDTQYF. DNA for the CDR3: TGTGCCATCAGTGCGGAGGGGACAGATACGCAGTATTTT. The rearrangement links TRBV10-3 to TRBJ2-3, with D tentatively TRBD2 (6 bases). This CDR3 has 13 amino acids. V was pared by 4 bases and J by 3 bases, with 8 bases between. Looked up from germline, CDR1 is ENHRY and CDR2 is SYGVKD.

The chain employs TRBV5-4 and TRBJ2-1; 8 bases line up with TRBD1. The CDR3 runs 15 residues. The trim removed 4 bases at V and 7 bases at J, leaving 10 bases unmatched. Germline V gives CDR1 SGHNT, CDR2 YYREEE (reference sequence). This CDR3 is CASSHRQGIGNEQFF. The CDR3 coding sequence is TGTGCCAGCAGCCACCGACAGGGGATAGGAAATGAGCAGTTCTTC.

The chain recombines TRBV7-3 with TRBJ2-7; possibly TRBD2 for D (6 bases). The V end lost 3 bases, the J end lost 1 base, and 10 bases lay between the germline ends. The CDR3 is made up of 14 amino acids. In germline, CDR1 is SGHTA, CDR2 FQGTGA. This CDR3 reads CASSLRGLSYEQYF. CDR3 DNA: TGTGCCAGCAGCTTGCGGGGCCTATCCTACGAGCAGTACTTC.

In its sample, this clonotype was seen many times. The chain joins TRBV6-2 or TRBV6-3 to TRBJ2-3; the D gene is possibly TRBD1 (6 bases). CDR1 and CDR2 from the germline V gene are MNHEY and SVGEGT. The CDR3 is 14 residues long. Trimming took off 2 bases at V and 4 bases at J, with 10 bases between the two ends. CDR3 residues: CASSYRRQADTQYF. The CDR3 DNA follows: TGTGCCAGCAGTTACCGAAGACAGGCAGATACGCAGTATTTT.

This clonotype was recorded at least ten times. The chain combines TRBV12-3 or TRBV12-4 with TRBJ1-2; 8 bases align to TRBD1. V lost 4 bases to trimming and J lost 8 bases; unmatched junction nucleotides: 9. The CDR3 has 14 residues. In DNA form, the CDR3 reads TGTGCCAGCAGTTACGGACAGGGCATCGAGGGCTACACCTTC. This encodes CASSYGQGIEGYTF.

This clonotype was detected many times. The rearrangement uses TRBV7-3 and TRBJ2-2; D not certain. Between the trimmed V and J ends, which lost 3 bases and 6 bases, there was a span of 11 bases. Per germline, CDR1 SGHTA and CDR2 FQGTGA. The CDR3 runs 14 residues. CDR3 sequence: CASSFRVMAGELFF. The DNA of the CDR3 is TGTGCCAGCAGCTTTAGGGTGATGGCCGGGGAGCTGTTTTTT.

This clonotype was seen at least ten times. The chain combines TRBV5-1 with TRBJ1-1, with D uncertain. V lost 5 bases to trimming and J lost 1 base, with 12 bases between them. This CDR3 has 14 residues. Germline V gene data show CDR1 as SGHRS and CDR2 as YFSETQ. CDR3 region: CASSLNSGNTEAFF. Here the CDR3 DNA reads TGCGCCAGCAGTTTGAACAGCGGGAACACTGAAGCTTTCTTT.

The chain recombines TRBV30 with TRBJ2-7; D gene unclear. The CDR3 spans 11 residues. From germline, CDR1 is GTSNPN and CDR2 SVGIG (reference sequence). V lost 1 base to trimming and J lost 2 bases, with 3 bases between them. The DNA of the CDR3 is TGTGCCTGGAGTGGGGCCTACGAGCAGTACTTC. Translation: CAWSGAYEQYF.

This clonotype has only a few counts. The gene calls are TRBV5-1 and TRBJ2-7, with 11 positions matching TRBD1. The CDR3 runs to 13 residues. With 4 bases clipped from V and 6 bases from J, the junction kept 3 bases outside the gene matches. Per germline, CDR1 SGHRS and CDR2 YFSETQ. The CDR3 reads CASSRTGGAEQYF. CDR3 sequence (DNA): TGCGCCAGCAGCCGGACAGGGGGCGCCGAGCAGTACTTC.